This is a list of T cell receptor beta chains from one sample in a study of T-cell reconstitution after alpha-beta-depleted transplantation in children. TCRdb independently ran MiXCR on the PCR reads; one entry per CDR3 protein. Of roughly 300,000 distinct CDR3 sequences listed, roughly 9.5% were seen once; the top ten hold about a tenth. The starting material was PBMCs from the stem cell graft donor, obtained from the stem cell graft. These receptors originate from a human donor who donated a stem cell graft to a child with SCID. CDR3s include the opening cysteine and the closing phenylalanine or tryptophan.

J gene: TRBJ2-7; V gene: TRBV5-1; CDR3 protein: CASSQDSLGSYEQYF
J gene: TRBJ1-3; V gene: TRBV7-6; CDR3 protein: CASSDPRTEGNTIYF
J gene: TRBJ2-2; V gene: TRBV7-2; CDR3 protein: CASSLPGGLGTGELFF
J gene: TRBJ2-4; V gene: TRBV5-1; CDR3 protein: CASSLAVSEAKNIQYF
J gene: TRBJ1-1; V gene: TRBV5-1; CDR3 protein: CASSLDSPEITEAFF
J gene: TRBJ1-5; V gene: TRBV6-5; CDR3 protein: CASSYSQALEPQHF
J gene: TRBJ1-1; V gene: TRBV29-1; CDR3 protein: CSVAEQGRRNTEAFF
J gene: TRBJ2-5; V gene: TRBV7-6; CDR3 protein: CASSLPGGKETQYF
J gene: TRBJ2-2; V gene: TRBV7-2; CDR3 protein: CASSYRELSTGELFF
J gene: TRBJ2-7; V gene: TRBV20-1; CDR3 protein: CSARDRAGGSYEQYF
J gene: TRBJ2-3; V gene: TRBV20-1; CDR3 protein: CSARDLTGTSGGALHTDTQYF
J gene: TRBJ1-4; V gene: TRBV7-9; CDR3 protein: CASSPSGGHEKLFF
J gene: TRBJ1-1; V gene: TRBV20-1; CDR3 protein: CSARPSGRGTEAFF
J gene: TRBJ1-1; V gene: TRBV20-1; CDR3 protein: CSASGTGEAFF
J gene: TRBJ2-5; V gene: TRBV29-1; CDR3 protein: CSVEGDRGTQYF
J gene: TRBJ2-5; V gene: TRBV5-1; CDR3 protein: CASKDMEMETQYF
J gene: TRBJ2-3; V gene: TRBV7-2; CDR3 protein: CASSTRWGVADTQYF
J gene: TRBJ2-7; V gene: TRBV20-1; CDR3 protein: CSARPLGQPEQYF
J gene: TRBJ1-6; V gene: TRBV7-2; CDR3 protein: CASSFLGSPLHF
J gene: TRBJ2-1; V gene: TRBV7-2; CDR3 protein: CASSWGIPLGNEQFF
J gene: TRBJ1-2; V gene: TRBV29-1; CDR3 protein: CSVEVEGTGWGYTF
J gene: TRBJ2-7; V gene: TRBV24-1; CDR3 protein: CATSDIGLYSYEQYF
J gene: TRBJ1-2; V gene: TRBV27; CDR3 protein: CASSLSGSGNYGYTF
J gene: TRBJ2-7; V gene: TRBV5-1; CDR3 protein: CASSSSTGTGSYEQYF
J gene: TRBJ2-7; V gene: TRBV29-1; CDR3 protein: CSVDRGVGEQYF
J gene: TRBJ2-1; V gene: TRBV5-1; CDR3 protein: CASRIAGLDEQFF
J gene: TRBJ2-3; V gene: TRBV3-1; CDR3 protein: CASSQDLLRTTDTQYF
J gene: TRBJ2-1; V gene: TRBV5-1; CDR3 protein: CASSLEPPVGQGFGEQFF
J gene: TRBJ2-1; V gene: TRBV25-1; CDR3 protein: CASSDSKLGGGNEQFF
J gene: TRBJ2-1; V gene: TRBV13; CDR3 protein: CASSPQSNEQFF
J gene: TRBJ2-5; V gene: TRBV10-3; CDR3 protein: CAISEDRSRTQYF
J gene: TRBJ1-6; V gene: TRBV27; CDR3 protein: CASSPGRAGGAGSPLHF
J gene: TRBJ2-5; V gene: TRBV24-1; CDR3 protein: CATSGGSYQETQYF
J gene: TRBJ1-2; V gene: TRBV5-1; CDR3 protein: CTSSFTDRPNYGYTF
J gene: TRBJ2-1; V gene: TRBV5-1; CDR3 protein: CASSFHLGDSYNEQFF
J gene: TRBJ1-1; V gene: TRBV5-1; CDR3 protein: CASSLGWGQKMDEAFF
J gene: TRBJ2-1; V gene: TRBV7-9; CDR3 protein: CASSPAEGSSYNEQFF
J gene: TRBJ2-3; V gene: TRBV12-3/TRBV12-4; CDR3 protein: CASRSDRGTTDTQYF
J gene: TRBJ2-1; V gene: TRBV5-6; CDR3 protein: CASSFSGASYNEQFF
J gene: TRBJ2-7; V gene: TRBV25-1; CDR3 protein: CASSEYITGSYEQYF
J gene: TRBJ2-1; V gene: TRBV20-1; CDR3 protein: CSAREPDFTYNEQFF
J gene: TRBJ2-7; V gene: TRBV20-1; CDR3 protein: CSAPQEGGDEQYF
J gene: TRBJ2-7; V gene: TRBV20-1; CDR3 protein: CSASTGQGAYEQYF
J gene: TRBJ1-6; V gene: TRBV18; CDR3 protein: CASSRRDSNSPLHF
J gene: TRBJ2-5; V gene: TRBV20-1; CDR3 protein: CSASGGAGETQYF
J gene: TRBJ1-5; V gene: TRBV5-1; CDR3 protein: CASSLDGGGNQPQHF
J gene: TRBJ2-7; V gene: TRBV7-2; CDR3 protein: CASSRLREQYF
J gene: TRBJ2-5; V gene: TRBV7-9; CDR3 protein: CASSLDTGGQETQYF
J gene: TRBJ2-5; V gene: TRBV7-9; CDR3 protein: CASSLWLAGMETQYF
J gene: TRBJ2-1; V gene: TRBV12-3/TRBV12-4; CDR3 protein: CASGDRGTNEQFF
J gene: TRBJ1-1; V gene: TRBV10-2; CDR3 protein: CASSDPGGRTEAFF
J gene: TRBJ1-2; V gene: TRBV2; CDR3 protein: CASSVSGQGVYGYTF
J gene: TRBJ2-5; V gene: TRBV3-1; CDR3 protein: CASSQWTSVEETQYF
J gene: TRBJ2-2; V gene: TRBV18; CDR3 protein: CASSPPPETLNTGELFF
J gene: TRBJ1-4; V gene: TRBV7-2; CDR3 protein: CASSQTGTANEKLFF
J gene: TRBJ2-2; V gene: TRBV24-1; CDR3 protein: CATSPKDRDTGELFF
J gene: TRBJ2-5; V gene: TRBV15; CDR3 protein: CATRADQETQYF
J gene: TRBJ2-7; V gene: TRBV5-6; CDR3 protein: CASSLDGGYYEQYF